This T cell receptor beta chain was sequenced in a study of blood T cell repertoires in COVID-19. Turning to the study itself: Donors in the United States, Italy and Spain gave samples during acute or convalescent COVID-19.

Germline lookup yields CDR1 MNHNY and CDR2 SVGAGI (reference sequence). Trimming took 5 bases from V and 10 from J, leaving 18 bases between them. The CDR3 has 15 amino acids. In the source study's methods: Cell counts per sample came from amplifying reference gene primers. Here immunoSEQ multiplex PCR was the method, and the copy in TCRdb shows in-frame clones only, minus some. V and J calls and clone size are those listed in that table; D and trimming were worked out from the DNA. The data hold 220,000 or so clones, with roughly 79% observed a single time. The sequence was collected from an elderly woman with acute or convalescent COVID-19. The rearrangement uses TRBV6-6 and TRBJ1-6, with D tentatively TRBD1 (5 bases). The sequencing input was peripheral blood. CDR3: CASSKPPGGRSPLHF. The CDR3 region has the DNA TGTGCCAGCAGTAAGCCCCCGGGGGGTAGATCACCCCTCCACTTT.